The sequence of this T cell receptor (beta chain) was determined in a study of blood T cell repertoires in COVID-19. Study at large: T cells, B-cell-depleted T cells, or PBMCs supplied cDNA or gDNA.

In the original processing: Estimation of nucleated cell counts was performed using reference gene primer amplification. Repertoires were generated with immunoSEQ multiplex PCR, while TCRdb's copy carries only in-frame clones and drops some. The DNA was the basis for D and trimming; V, J and clone size are from that table. The repertoire consists of around 75,000 clones, with 70% to 80% occurring once and the leading ten covering 5% to 6%. Per the germline V gene, CDR1 is SGHNT and CDR2 is YENEEA. Trimming stripped 2 bases from V and 6 bases from J, with 11 bases between. This CDR3 has 14 residues. The TCR was taken from a woman aged 80 or over with active or convalescent COVID-19. The specimen sequenced was peripheral blood. The V gene is TRBV11-3, the J gene TRBJ2-1, with D maybe TRBD1 (6 bases). The CDR3 region is CASSLYAGANEQFF. CDR3 DNA: TGTGCCAGCAGCTTATACGCAGGGGCCAATGAGCAGTTCTTC.